These 2 T cell receptor beta chains came from one sample sequenced in a study of blood T cell repertoires in COVID-19. Sequencing was performed with immunoSEQ multiplex PCR; in TCRdb, only in-frame clones are kept and a portion is missing. The repertoire includes roughly 70,000 clones, about 88% of them detected once, and under 4% sits in the top ten. Sequenced material: peripheral blood. The receptors come from a man between 65 and 80 years old with acute or convalescent COVID-19.

Only a few counts were recorded for this clone. The chain links TRBV2 to TRBJ1-4, with D maybe TRBD1 (6 bases). V lost 7 bases and J 1 base, leaving 13 bases between the germline ends. The CDR3 sequence is 15 residues long. Germline CDR1 reads SNHLY; CDR2 reads FYNNEI. This CDR3 is CASKGGGGTNEKLFF. In nucleotides, the CDR3 is TGTGCCAGCAAGGGAGGGGGTGGAACTAATGAAAAACTGTTTTTT.

In its sample, this clone was seen once. The rearrangement joins TRBV6-2 or TRBV6-3 to TRBJ2-7; tentatively, D is TRBD1 (6 bases). The V end lost 5 bases, the J end lost 4 bases, and 12 bases lay between the germline ends. Germline CDR1 is MNHEY and CDR2 is SVGEGT. The CDR3 runs to 13 residues. The CDR3 protein is CASSTYTGYEQYF. In DNA form, the CDR3 reads TGTGCCAGCAGTACATATACAGGGTACGAGCAGTACTTC.